What follows are 20 T cell receptor beta chains derived from one specimen sequenced in a study of cytomegalovirus exposure and HLA in healthy donors. The PCR ran on 60 Vbeta and 13 Jbeta primers. The method was immunoSEQ multiplex PCR; TCRdb's version includes in-frame clones alone and lacks a portion of them. The top ten clones hold 1.8% of a sample with about 220,000 clones, about 77% of them seen once. The sample comprised PBMCs. Receptors originate from a woman aged 30 to 39 in good health and CMV-seronegative.

The chain employs TRBV29-1 and TRBJ2-3; 13 positions match TRBD2. Looked up from germline, CDR1 is SQVTM and CDR2 is ANQGSEA. The CDR3 runs 13 residues. The CDR3 nucleotides are TGCTCCACTGGGACTAGCGGGGCCGATACGCAGTATTTT. Translated: CSTGTSGADTQYF.

The rearrangement uses TRBV4-1 and TRBJ2-7; TRBD2 is a possible D gene (6 bases). V lost 0 bases to trimming and J lost 0 bases, with 9 bases between them. The CDR3 is 15 amino acids. The V gene's germline CDR1 is MGHRA and CDR2 YSYEKL. The CDR3 loop is CASSQERGPSYEQYF. CDR3 nucleotides: TGCGCCAGCAGCCAAGAGCGGGGACCCTCCTACGAGCAGTACTTC.

This clone was recorded once. The chain links TRBV30 to TRBJ1-2; 8 bases line up with TRBD1. Germline V CDR1 and CDR2: GTSNPN, SVGIG (reference sequence). After removal of 1 base from V and 4 bases from J, the junction contained 5 bases not matched to a gene. The length of the CDR3 is 14 residues. In DNA form, the CDR3 reads TGTGCCTGGAGTGGGGGCGACAGGGGCTATGGCTACACCTTC. This gives the protein CAWSGGDRGYGYTF.

V gene TRBV10-1 combines with J gene TRBJ2-3; TRBD2 might be the D (5 bases). CDR1 WNHNN and CDR2 SYGVQD come from the germline V gene (reference sequence). The CDR3 has 12 residues. The V and J ends lost 3 bases and 4 bases respectively, with 5 bases between them. CDR3 bases: TGCGCCAGCAGTGACGGGGCAGATACGCAGTATTTT. Protein product: CASSDGADTQYF.

In regard to this clone: Because it lacks the conserved phenylalanine or tryptophan at the end, this CDR3 is likely a read error. The chain has TRBV2 and TRBJ2-2; TRBD1 agrees at 9 bases. The J segment lost 3 bases and the V segment lost 8 bases, leaving 4 bases of the junction unmatched. The CDR3 is made up of 14 amino acids. Germline V CDR1 and CDR2: SNHLY, FYNNEI. CDR3 protein: CASRTGGDTGELFS. The CDR3 DNA follows: TGTGCCAGCCGCACAGGGGGCGACACCGGGGAGCTGTTTTCT.

This clone was counted once. The rearrangement links TRBV7-9 to TRBJ2-1; 10 bases line up with TRBD2. With V trimmed by 1 base and J by 9 bases, 9 bases remained unmatched. CDR1 and CDR2 (germline): SEHNR, FQNEAQ (reference sequence). The CDR3 loop spans 16 amino acids. CDR3 protein: CASSLVQAGGTPEQFF. In DNA, the CDR3 is TGTGCCAGCAGCTTAGTACAAGCGGGAGGGACCCCTGAGCAGTTCTTC.

The V and J genes are TRBV19 and TRBJ2-1; 13 positions agree with TRBD2. Trimming took 3 bases from V and 7 from J; bases not matched to a gene: 3. There are 15 residues in the CDR3. Germline V lookup: CDR1 LNHDA, CDR2 SQIVND (reference sequence). DNA for the CDR3: TGTGCCAGTAGTATTCCGGGACTAGCGGGAAATGAGCAGTTCTTC. Amino acids: CASSIPGLAGNEQFF.

CDR3 nucleotides: TGTGCCAGCAGCACGTCCCCTAGCAACAATGAGCAGTTCTTC. It codes for CASSTSPSNNEQFF. The chain joins TRBV7-3 to TRBJ2-1, with a weak D call TRBD2 (5 bases). The CDR3 covers 14 residues. Looked up from germline, CDR1 is SGHTA and CDR2 is FQGTGA. Trimming pared 5 bases from V and 5 bases from J, leaving 13 bases between. Filled out from reference TRBV7-3 and TRBJ2-1, the complete variable domain reads GAGVSQTPSNKVTEKGKYVELRCDPISGHTALYWYRQSLGQGPEFLIYFQGTGAADDSGLPNDRFFAVRPEGSVSTLKIQRTERGDSAVYLCASSTSPSNNEQFFGPGTRLTVL.

This clone was found once. An end of the junction differs from the germline gene, which may be a read error. The chain joins TRBV5-1 to TRBJ2-3; 8 bases align to TRBD1. The germline CDR1 and CDR2 sequences are SGHRS and YFSETQ. The CDR3 is made up of 13 amino acids. The CDR3 region has the DNA TGCGCCAGCAGCCGAAGCCTCGGACAGGGAAAAGATTTT. Protein: CASSRSLGQGKDF.

The CDR3 is CASRYSGGASYNEQFF. The CDR3 region has the DNA TGTGCCAGCAGGTATAGCGGGGGGGCGTCCTACAATGAGCAGTTCTTC. The chain joins TRBV5-6 to TRBJ2-1; TRBD2 matches 11 bases. V was clipped by 5 bases and J by 1 base; unmatched bases: 5. This CDR3 has 16 amino acids. Germline CDR1 is SGHDT and CDR2 is YYEEEE. Supplemented by reference TRBV5-6 and TRBJ2-1, the full variable domain reads DAGVTQSPTHLIKTRGQQVTLRCSPKSGHDTVSWYQQALGQGPQFIFQYYEEEERQRGNFPDRFSGHQFPNYSSELNVNALLLGDSALYLCASRYSGGASYNEQFFGPGTRLTVL.

V usage is TRBV7-9 and J usage is TRBJ2-7; tentative D call: TRBD1 (6 bases). V was pared by 6 bases and J by 2 bases, with 14 bases between. Germline-derived CDR1 and CDR2 are SEHNR and FQNEAQ (reference sequence). CDR3 length: 14 residues. The CDR3 DNA follows: TGTGCCAGCAGTTCCGGGACAAATACCTACGAGCAGTACTTC. Encoded protein: CASSSGTNTYEQYF.

This chain links TRBV2 with TRBJ1-3, with D perhaps TRBD1 (6 bases). The CDR3 length is 18 residues. Germline V CDR1 and CDR2: SNHLY, FYNNEI. V lost 11 bases and J lost 1, with 27 bases in between. In nucleotides, the CDR3 is TGTGCCCGCAATCGCCTACAGGGTTTTTCCCCATCTGGAAACACCATATATTTT. Its translation: CARNRLQGFSPSGNTIYF.

DNA for the CDR3: TGTGCCAGCAGCTTAGATGGGAGTACTAACTATGGCTACACCTTC. Amino acid sequence: CASSLDGSTNYGYTF. The rearrangement links TRBV7-9 to TRBJ1-2; D unclear. This CDR3 is built from 15 residues. Between the trimmed V and J ends, which lost 1 base and 0 bases, there was a span of 9 bases. Germline V gene sequence: CDR1 SEHNR, CDR2 FQNEAQ (reference sequence).

The chain uses TRBV6-5 and TRBJ1-3; D is ambiguous. This CDR3 has 15 residues. Trimming took 5 bases from V and 0 from J, leaving 11 bases between them. Germline lookup yields CDR1 MNHEY and CDR2 SVGAGI. As DNA, the CDR3 is TGTGCCAGCAGTCTCAGCAGGATCTCTGGAAACACCATATATTTT. Its protein is CASSLSRISGNTIYF.

This clone was counted a few times. The chain employs TRBV30 and TRBJ1-2; 7 bases are a match to TRBD1. Germline CDR1 and CDR2: GTSNPN and SVGIG (reference sequence). The J segment lost 8 bases and the V segment lost 2 bases, leaving 8 bases of the junction unmatched. This CDR3 has 13 amino acids. CDR3 nucleotides: TGTGCCTGGAGTCGGGACAGACCTTGGGGCTACACCTTC. It codes for CAWSRDRPWGYTF.

The chain is built from TRBV4-1 and TRBJ1-2, with TRBD1 identical over 8 bases. After removal of 4 bases from V and 5 bases from J, the junction contained 12 bases not matched to a gene. The CDR3 has 16 residues. Germline CDR1 and CDR2: MGHRA and YSYEKL. As DNA, the CDR3 is TGCGCCAGCAGCCTGACGTACCAAGGACAGGGATATGGCTACACCTTC. Protein product: CASSLTYQGQGYGYTF.

CDR3 sequence: CASSPPFVLGAEAFF. The CDR3 region has the DNA TGTGCCAGCAGCCCCCCGTTCGTTCTAGGAGCTGAAGCTTTCTTT. This rearrangement joins TRBV14 to TRBJ1-1; D is unresolved. CDR1 is SGHDN, CDR2 FVKESK, per germline. The ends were cut back, 4 bases at V and 6 bases at J, with 18 bases in the middle. This CDR3 has 15 amino acids.

The rearrangement uses TRBV7-9 and TRBJ2-2; the D is unclear. V was pared by 0 bases and J by 2 bases, with 13 bases between. Germline V lookup: CDR1 SEHNR, CDR2 FQNEAQ (reference sequence). This CDR3 is 17 amino acids long. CDR3 region: CASSLAVLALNTGELFF. DNA for the CDR3: TGTGCCAGCAGCTTAGCAGTTCTGGCTTTAAACACCGGGGAGCTGTTTTTT.

The V and J genes are TRBV6-5 and TRBJ1-5; 8 nucleotides agree with TRBD1. The ends lost 0 bases at V and 5 bases at J; junction bases unmatched: 0. This CDR3 has 14 residues. Germline CDR1 is MNHEY and CDR2 is SVGAGI. DNA for the CDR3: TGTGCCAGCAGTTACTCGACAGGGGATCAGCCCCAGCATTTT. It encodes CASSYSTGDQPQHF.

This chain links TRBV30 with TRBJ2-7; D is perhaps TRBD2 (6 bases). Trimming removed 2 bases from V and 5 bases from J, with 10 bases in between. This CDR3 comprises 12 residues. Germline CDR1 reads GTSNPN; CDR2 reads SVGIG (reference sequence). The CDR3 is CAWSPGVDEQYF. CDR3 sequence (DNA): TGTGCCTGGAGTCCGGGGGTAGACGAGCAGTACTTC.